This T cell receptor (beta chain) came from a study of early T cells in non-severe SARS-CoV-2 infection. Study information: Whole-blood bulk RNA, unsorted, was sequenced, and chains were unpaired.

Study results and limitations: The VDJdb matching leaned toward anti-spike CD8 responses and overlooked private and CD4 specificities.

Individual cDNA molecules each received unique molecular identifiers attached to them. TCRdb re-analysed the 5' RACE reads in MiXCR, keeping a single row per CDR3 protein. The data contain tens of thousands of distinct CDR3 sequences, 3.5% to 4% of them seen just once; the ten biggest clones take up 9% to 10%. This clonotype has at least ten counts. Its antigen remains unknown. V was trimmed by 4 bases and J by 2 bases, leaving 14 bases between them. CDR1 is LGHNA and CDR2 is YNFKEQ in the germline V gene. This CDR3 region has 15 residues. J is TRBJ2-5 and V is TRBV4-2; D may be TRBD1 or TRBD2 (5 bases each). The sample consisted of whole blood. The TCR sequence derives from an adult who was a healthcare worker with PCR-confirmed SARS-CoV-2 infection or an uninfected control (not recorded which). The CDR3 nucleotides read TGTGCCAGCAGCCCACACGGGACCTTACAAGAGACCCAGTACTTC. It translates to CASSPHGTLQETQYF.